This T cell receptor beta chain is from a study of blood T cell repertoires in COVID-19 (dated by TCRdb to the early 2020s). With regard to the full study: Samples from collaborators originated in the United States, Italy and Spain and spanned both the acute and convalescent phases of COVID-19. The material from the prospective study consisted of cDNA or gDNA derived from T cells, B-cell-depleted T cells, or PBMCs. Subjects who had been exposed to COVID-19, were actively infected with it, or had recovered from it provided the deeply sampled blood TCRbeta repertoires that made up the dataset. The repertoires were released in a freely available public database meant as a resource for research on the immune response to SARS-CoV-2. The samples were drawn from the first 160 participants of the ongoing ImmuneRACE study and from roughly 1,300 subjects provided by 6 global collaborators. A de-identified subject ID, COVID-19 status, age in years and sex were almost always included in the sample metadata. Where HLA class I and class II types were available, the types were taken from metadata supplied by the sample provider, not from assay-based typing. Points the paper makes about the study in general: How much clinical and demographic metadata was included differed by source and by participant, and the metadata was provided uncurated.

After removal of 4 bases from V and 1 base from J, the junction retains 5 bases not matched to a gene. As encoded in the germline V gene, CDR1 is SNHLY while CDR2 is FYNNEI. The CDR3 covers 16 residues, taking in both the cysteine and the phenylalanine. The DNA shown is the 48-base CDR3, in frame from base 1. TCRbeta CDR3 regions were amplified from genomic DNA by means of the immunoSEQ Assay, a bias-controlled multiplex PCR. From the authors' description of their analysis: The number of nucleated cells in each sample was estimated by amplification of reference gene primers within the assay. To quantify the absolute abundance of each unique TCRbeta CDR3 rearrangement, sequence reads were collapsed and filtered. For each sample, productive Simpson clonality was calculated as the square root of Simpson's diversity index over productive rearrangements. TCRdb took this table from immuneACCESS and kept in-frame rearrangements with V and J called. Such tables lack part of the clones; where checked against another copy, unresolved V genes explain under half of the gap, and the rest is unexplained. That table gives V, J and clone size, and the DNA gave D and trimming. This sample comprises approximately 24,000 clones, around 87% of them detected only once. Together, the top ten hold about 8.3% of the sample.

This clone was counted only a few times. Its antigen is currently not known. Per-base quality was not reported, and no clone a single base away is much larger than it. Whole blood was collected in K2EDTA tubes by collaborating institutions according to the institutions' own protocols. For TCRbeta analysis, collaborator samples were shipped as frozen whole blood, as isolated PBMCs, or as DNA extracted from either sample type. This chain is built from TRBV2 and TRBJ2-3, with 10 bases aligning to TRBD2. The sample comprised peripheral blood. The clonotype comes from a man aged 45-65 years with active COVID-19. The DNA reads as follows: TGTGCCAGCAGTGTTTGGCTAGCGGGGGGCACAGATACGCAGTATTTT. The encoded protein is CASSVWLAGGTDTQYF.